This T cell receptor (beta chain) was profiled in a study of T cells in Graves' hyperthyroidism and ophthalmopathy. Germline-derived CDR1 and CDR2 are DFQATT and SNEGSKA (reference sequence). The germline V and J ends were trimmed by 6 bases and 2 bases, with 13 bases remaining between them. There are 13 residues in the CDR3. Amplification yielded TCR beta CDR3 regions, with RNA transcripts as the source. TCR CDR3 regions were first amplified by RT-PCR with HTBI primers. TCRdb fed the multiplex PCR reads into MiXCR, producing one record per CDR3 protein. The sample lists about 290,000 distinct CDR3 sequences; roughly a fifth were seen once.

Sequenced: blood. The TCR was taken from a man between 45 and 60 years old with Graves' ophthalmopathy. The V gene is TRBV20-1, the J gene TRBJ1-2, with a weak D call TRBD1 (5 bases). CDR3 DNA sequence: TGCAGTGCCCTACGGGACGCAAACTATGGCTACACCTTC. Translating it yields CSALRDANYGYTF.